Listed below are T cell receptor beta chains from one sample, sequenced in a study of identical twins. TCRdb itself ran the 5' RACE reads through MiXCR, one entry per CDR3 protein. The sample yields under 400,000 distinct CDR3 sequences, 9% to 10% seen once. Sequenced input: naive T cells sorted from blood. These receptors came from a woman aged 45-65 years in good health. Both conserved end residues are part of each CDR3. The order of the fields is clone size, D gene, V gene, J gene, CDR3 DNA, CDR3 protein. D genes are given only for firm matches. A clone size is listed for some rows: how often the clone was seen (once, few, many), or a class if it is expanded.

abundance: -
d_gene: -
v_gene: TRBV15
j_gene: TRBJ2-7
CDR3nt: TGTGCCACCAGCGCGGGCCTTCCACCCGGACCCTACGAGCAGTACTTC
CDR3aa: CATSAGLPPGPYEQYF

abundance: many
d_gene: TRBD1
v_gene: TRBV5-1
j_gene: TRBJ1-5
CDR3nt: TGCGCCAGCAGCTTGGAGGGACAGAATCAGCCCCAGCATTTT
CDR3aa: CASSLEGQNQPQHF

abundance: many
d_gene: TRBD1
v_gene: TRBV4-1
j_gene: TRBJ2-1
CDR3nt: TGCGCCAGCAGCAGCAGGGGGACCAACAATGAGCAGTTCTTC
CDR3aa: CASSSRGTNNEQFF

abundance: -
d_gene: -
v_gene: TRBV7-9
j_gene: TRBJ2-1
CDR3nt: TGTGCCATACAGTTAGAGTCCTCCTACAATGAGCAGTTCTTC
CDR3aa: CAIQLESSYNEQFF

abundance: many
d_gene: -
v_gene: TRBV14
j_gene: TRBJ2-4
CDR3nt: TGTGCCAGCAGCCAAGATTTCGGGGGGCTATCCAAAAACATTCAGTACTTC
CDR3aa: CASSQDFGGLSKNIQYF

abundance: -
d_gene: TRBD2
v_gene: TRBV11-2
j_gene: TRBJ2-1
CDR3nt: TGTGCCAGCAGACGGCCGGGACTAGACAATGAGCAGTTCTTC
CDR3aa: CASRRPGLDNEQFF

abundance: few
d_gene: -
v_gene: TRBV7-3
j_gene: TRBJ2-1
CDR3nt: TGTGCCAGCAGCCTGACCGGGACTTTCATGGAGCAGTTCTTC
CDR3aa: CASSLTGTFMEQFF

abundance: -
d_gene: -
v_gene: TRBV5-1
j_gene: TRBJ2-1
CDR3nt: TGCGCCAGCACCGGACTATACGCCAGGTTCTTC
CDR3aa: CASTGLYARFF

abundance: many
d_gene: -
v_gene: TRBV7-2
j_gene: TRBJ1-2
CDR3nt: TGTGCCAGCAGCTTTAGAGGGCGGAAGGAGGGCTACACCTTC
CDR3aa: CASSFRGRKEGYTF

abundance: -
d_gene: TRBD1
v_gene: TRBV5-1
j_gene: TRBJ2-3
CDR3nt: TGCGCCAGCAGCCAAGGACTCGGGACAGGGACCACAGATACGCAGTATTTT
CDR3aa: CASSQGLGTGTTDTQYF

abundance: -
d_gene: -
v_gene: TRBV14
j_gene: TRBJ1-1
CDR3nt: TGTGCCAGCAGCCCCCGCTCGGCCCGTCGGAACACTGAAGCTTTCTTT
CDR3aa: CASSPRSARRNTEAFF

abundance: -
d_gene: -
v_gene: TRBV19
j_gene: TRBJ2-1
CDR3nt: TGTGCCAGTAGTATAGCCAGAGGGCCTCAAAATGAGCAGTTCTTC
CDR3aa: CASSIARGPQNEQFF

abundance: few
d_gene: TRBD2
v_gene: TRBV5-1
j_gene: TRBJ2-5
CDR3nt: TGCGCCAGCAGCTTGGCCATACTAGCGGGAGGAGAGACCCAGTACTTC
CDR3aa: CASSLAILAGGETQYF

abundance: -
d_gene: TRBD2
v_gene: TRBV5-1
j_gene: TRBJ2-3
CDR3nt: TGCGCCAGCAGCTTGGTCGGGACTAGCCTGGGCACAGATACGCAGTATTTT
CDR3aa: CASSLVGTSLGTDTQYF

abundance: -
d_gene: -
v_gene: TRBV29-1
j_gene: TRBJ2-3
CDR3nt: TGCAGCGTGGCAAAAGGAGATACGCAGTATTTT
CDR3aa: CSVAKGDTQYF

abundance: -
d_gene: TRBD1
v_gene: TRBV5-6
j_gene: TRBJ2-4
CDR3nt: TGTGCCAGCAGCCTGGGGACAGGGGGAATTCAGTACTTC
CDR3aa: CASSLGTGGIQYF

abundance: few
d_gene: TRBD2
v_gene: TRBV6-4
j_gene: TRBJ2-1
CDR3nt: TGTGCCAGCAGTGTCCTAGCGGGAGTGGGCTACAATGAGCAGTTCTTC
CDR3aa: CASSVLAGVGYNEQFF

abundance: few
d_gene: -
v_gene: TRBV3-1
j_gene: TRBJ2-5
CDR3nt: TGTGCCAGCAGCCATGGCCCCGCCCTGCAAGAGACCCAGTACTTC
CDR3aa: CASSHGPALQETQYF

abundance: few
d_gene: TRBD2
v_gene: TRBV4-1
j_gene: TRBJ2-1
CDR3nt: TGCGCCAGCAGTCGAACTAGCGGGAGGTACAATGAGCAGTTCTTC
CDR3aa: CASSRTSGRYNEQFF

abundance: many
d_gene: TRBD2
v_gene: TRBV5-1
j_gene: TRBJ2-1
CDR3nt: TGCGCCAGCAGCTTTGGGGCGGGAGAATATGTCAATGAGCAGTTCTTC
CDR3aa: CASSFGAGEYVNEQFF

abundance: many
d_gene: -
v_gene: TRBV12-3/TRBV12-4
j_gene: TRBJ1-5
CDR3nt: TGTGCCAGCACAGGGCGGGATCCCTTTCAGCCCCAGCATTTT
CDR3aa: CASTGRDPFQPQHF

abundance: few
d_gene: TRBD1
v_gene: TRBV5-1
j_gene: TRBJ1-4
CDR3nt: TGCGCCAGCAGCTTCACCGGGACAGCTAATGAAAAACTGTTTTTT
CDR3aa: CASSFTGTANEKLFF

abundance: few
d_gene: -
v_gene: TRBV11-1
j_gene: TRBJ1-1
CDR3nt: TGTGCCAGCAGCTCCCGGGCAGGGCCGTTAGACACTGAAGCTTTCTTT
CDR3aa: CASSSRAGPLDTEAFF

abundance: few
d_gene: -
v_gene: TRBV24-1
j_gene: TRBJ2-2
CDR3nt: TGTGCCACCAGTGACTGGACAGAGAACACCGGGGAGCTGTTTTTT
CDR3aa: CATSDWTENTGELFF

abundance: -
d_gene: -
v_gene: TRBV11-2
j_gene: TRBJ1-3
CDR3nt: TGTGCCAGCAGCTTAGATTTGGGGCTTGGAAACACCATATATTTT
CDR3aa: CASSLDLGLGNTIYF

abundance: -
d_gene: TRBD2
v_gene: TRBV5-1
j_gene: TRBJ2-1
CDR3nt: TGCGCCAGCAGCCCCATGGGCGGGAGGATTCTCGGCAATGAGCAGTTCTTC
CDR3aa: CASSPMGGRILGNEQFF

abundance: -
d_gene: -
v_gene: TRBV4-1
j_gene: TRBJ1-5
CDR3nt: TGCGCCAGCAGCCAAGATGGGCCGAGTCAGCCCCAGCATTTT
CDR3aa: CASSQDGPSQPQHF

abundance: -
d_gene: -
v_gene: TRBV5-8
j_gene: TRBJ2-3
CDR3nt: TGTGCCAGCGAGGGCACCCAGACAGATACGCAGTATTTT
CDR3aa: CASEGTQTDTQYF

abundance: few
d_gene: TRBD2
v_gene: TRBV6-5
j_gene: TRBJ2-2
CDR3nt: TGTGCCAGCAGTACCATAGCGGGAGGCCCCACCGGGGAGCTGTTTTTT
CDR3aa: CASSTIAGGPTGELFF

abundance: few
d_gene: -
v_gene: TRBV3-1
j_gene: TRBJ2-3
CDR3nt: TGTGCCAGCAGCCAGAGGGACACCAAGGCGGATACGCAGTATTTT
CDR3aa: CASSQRDTKADTQYF

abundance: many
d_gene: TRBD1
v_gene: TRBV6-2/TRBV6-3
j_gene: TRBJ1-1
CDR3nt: TGTGCCAGCAGAGTACCGGGACAGAACGCTGAAGCTTTCTTT
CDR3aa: CASRVPGQNAEAFF

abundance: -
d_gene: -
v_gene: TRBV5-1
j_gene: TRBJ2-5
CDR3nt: TGCGCCAGCAGCCTGGAGGGCTTATTAGGGGAGACCCAGTACTTC
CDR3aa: CASSLEGLLGETQYF

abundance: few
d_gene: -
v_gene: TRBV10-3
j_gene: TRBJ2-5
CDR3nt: TGTGCCCATTCAGGGGACGGCGAGACCCAGTACTTC
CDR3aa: CAHSGDGETQYF

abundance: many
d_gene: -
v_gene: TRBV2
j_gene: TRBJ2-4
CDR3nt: TGTGCCAGCAGTGAAAAATTAGCCAAAAACATTCAGTACTTC
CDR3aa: CASSEKLAKNIQYF

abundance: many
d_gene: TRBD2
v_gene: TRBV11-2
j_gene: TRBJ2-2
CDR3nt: TGTGCCAGCAGCTCCTCACGGACTAGTCACACCGGGGAGCTGTTTTTT
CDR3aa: CASSSSRTSHTGELFF

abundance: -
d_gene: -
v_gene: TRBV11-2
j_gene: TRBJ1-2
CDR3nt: TGTGCCAGCAGCCCCGTGAGAGGAGCCCGCGGGATCGGCTACACCTTC
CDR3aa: CASSPVRGARGIGYTF